Shown below are 15 T cell receptor beta chains from a single sample sequenced in a study of patients and donors after allogeneic stem cell transplantation (dated by TCRdb to 2020 to 2021). Library preparation was by RT-PCR. Sequencing was carried out with a NextSeq 550. TCRdb reprocessed the public reads (quality trimming at Q25 with fastp, clone calling with MiXCR) and kept in-frame beta chains. Under each unique CDR3 protein, matching rows form one entry showing the most common genes and DNA. This sample has 920,000 or so distinct CDR3 sequences in its table, and 15% to 20% of those were observed once. Approximately 5.9% of the sample lies in the top ten. Sequencing used blood, either unsorted or a sorted T cell fraction (not recorded which). The receptor source for this set is a human donor who was either an allogeneic HSCT recipient or a stem cell or donor lymphocyte infusion donor (not recorded which). It is not recorded whose cells these are; they may come from a transplant donor.

The gene calls are TRBV5-1 and TRBJ2-7, with 9 positions matching TRBD2. This CDR3 spans 14 amino acids. Germline-derived CDR1 and CDR2 are SGHRS and YFSETQ. V was clipped by 5 bases and J by 0 bases; unmatched bases: 3. Here the CDR3 reads CASSSGSPSYEQYF. DNA of the CDR3: TGCGCCAGCAGTAGCGGGAGCCCCTCCTACGAGCAGTACTTC. Together with reference TRBV5-1 and TRBJ2-7, the CDR3 gives the full variable domain: KAGVTQTPRYLIKTRGQQVTLSCSPISGHRSVSWYQQTPGQGLQFLFEYFSETQRNKGNFPGRFSGRQFSNSRSEMNVSTLELGDSALYLCASSSGSPSYEQYFGPGTRLTVT.

The sample holds a few counts of this clonotype. V is TRBV5-1 and J is TRBJ1-4; tentative D call: TRBD1 (6 bases). Germline CDR1 is SGHRS and CDR2 is YFSETQ. The V end was cut by 0 bases, the J end by 7 bases, with 16 bases between. The CDR3 is made up of 16 amino acids. CDR3 sequence reads: CASSLGLAVGGEKLFF. CDR3 DNA: TGCGCCAGCAGCTTGGGTTTGGCTGTAGGGGGTGAAAAACTGTTTTTT.

This chain links TRBV11-2 with TRBJ1-2; 7 nucleotides match TRBD1. The CDR3 totals 18 residues. Germline CDR1 is SGHAT and CDR2 is FQNNGV. V lost 1 base, J lost 5 bases, and 16 bases stayed unmatched. The CDR3 reads CASSLGPHRGLGLYGYTF. CDR3 bases: TGTGCCAGCAGCTTAGGCCCTCACAGGGGCCTCGGACTATATGGCTACACCTTC. The whole variable domain, filled in from reference TRBV11-2 and TRBJ1-2, reads EAGVAQSPRYKIIEKRQSVAFWCNPISGHATLYWYQQILGQGPKLLIQFQNNGVVDDSQLPKDRFSAERLKGVDSTLKIQPAKLEDSAVYLCASSLGPHRGLGLYGYTFGSGTRLTVV.

This clonotype showed up many times. The V gene is TRBV5-1, the J gene TRBJ1-5; TRBD1 agrees at 9 bases. V dropped 2 bases and J dropped 2; count of bases not matched to a gene: 11. CDR1 SGHRS and CDR2 YFSETQ come from the germline V gene. The CDR3 extends over 18 amino acids. In DNA, the CDR3 is TGCGCCAGCAGCTTAGGGACAGGGCTTCTTGGGCGCAATCAGCCCCAGCATTTT. As protein: CASSLGTGLLGRNQPQHF.

There are many counts of this clonotype. The chain joins TRBV12-3 or TRBV12-4 to TRBJ2-1; TRBD2 matches 8 bases. The junction had 5 bases not matched to a gene; V was cut back by 9 bases and J by 1 base. This CDR3 region has 14 residues. The CDR3 is CASDQRESYNEQFF. CDR3 DNA sequence: TGTGCCAGTGACCAGCGGGAGTCCTACAATGAGCAGTTCTTC.

This clonotype has just a few counts. CDR3 bases: TGTGCCAGCAGTTACTCTTTGGTGACAATGAACACCGGGGAGCTGTTTTTT. This gives the protein CASSYSLVTMNTGELFF. This chain links TRBV6-5 with TRBJ2-2; D uncertain. V gave up 0 bases and J gave up 1 base, with 12 bases separating them. Germline lookup yields CDR1 MNHEY and CDR2 SVGAGI. The CDR3 consists of 17 residues.

The chain carries TRBV28 and TRBJ2-7, with a possible D match to TRBD1 (5 bases). CDR1 and CDR2 from the germline V gene are MDHEN and SYDVKM. Between the trimmed V and J ends, which lost 5 bases and 0 bases, there was a span of 14 bases. This CDR3 spans 15 amino acids. DNA of the CDR3: TGTGCCAGCAGTACTCCCAGGGCCAGCTCCTACGAGCAGTACTTC. This codes for CASSTPRASSYEQYF.

The chain couples TRBV5-6 to TRBJ2-7, with D possibly matching TRBD1 (5 bases). This CDR3 region has 14 residues. V was clipped by 4 bases and J by 2 bases, with 13 bases between them. Germline lookup yields CDR1 SGHDT and CDR2 YYEEEE. The CDR3 region is CASSPVTGAYEQYF. DNA for the CDR3: TGTGCCAGCAGCCCTGTAACAGGTGCCTACGAGCAGTACTTC.

This clonotype has a count of ten or more. The chain uses TRBV9 and TRBJ2-7; D is perhaps TRBD1 or TRBD2 (5 bases each). This CDR3 comprises 14 residues. The germline CDR1 and CDR2 sequences are SGDLS and YYNGEE. V was trimmed by 5 bases and J by 0 bases, leaving 12 bases between them. The CDR3 DNA sequence: TGTGCCAGCAGTGTCCGGGACGGCTCCTACGAGCAGTACTTC. As protein: CASSVRDGSYEQYF.

This clonotype was seen ten or more times. The J gene is TRBJ2-7, the V gene TRBV9; D tentatively reads TRBD1 or TRBD2 (5 bases each). CDR3 length: 15 residues. CDR1 SGDLS and CDR2 YYNGEE come from the germline V gene. With 0 bases removed from V and 4 bases from J, the gap between germline ends came to 14 bases. This CDR3 is CASSVARDRPYEQYF. CDR3 nucleotide sequence: TGTGCCAGCAGCGTAGCGAGGGACCGGCCTTACGAGCAGTACTTC.

CDR3 region: CASSPAPQDTQYF. CDR3 nucleotides: TGTGCCAGCAGCCCCGCCCCCCAAGATACGCAGTATTTT. The chain carries TRBV7-2 and TRBJ2-3, with no clear D. V was cut by 5 bases and J by 5 bases, with 11 bases left in between. The germline gives CDR1 SGHTA, CDR2 FQGNSA. The CDR3 is 13 residues long.

This chain connects TRBV5-6 to TRBJ2-2; 8 nucleotides match TRBD1. This CDR3 comprises 18 residues. Germline lookup yields CDR1 SGHDT and CDR2 YYEEEE. After removal of 1 base from V and 2 bases from J, the junction contained 10 bases not matched to a gene. The CDR3 protein is CASSLFLEDRANTGELFF. The CDR3 DNA sequence: TGTGCCAGCAGCTTGTTCCTGGAGGACAGGGCTAACACCGGGGAGCTGTTTTTT.

The V and J genes are TRBV11-2 and TRBJ2-1; 12 bases fit TRBD2. The CDR3 is 15 residues long. V shed 5 bases and J 5 bases; nucleotides not matched to a gene: 4. CDR1 SGHAT and CDR2 FQNNGV come from the germline V gene. The chain's CDR3 is CASSDLAGGHNEQFF. CDR3 bases: TGTGCCAGCAGCGATCTAGCGGGAGGGCACAATGAGCAGTTCTTC.

The J gene is TRBJ2-1, the V gene TRBV30; 15 bases fit TRBD2. The CDR3 loop spans 18 amino acids. V gave up 1 base and J gave up 7 bases; unmatched junction bases: 11. CDR1 and CDR2 (germline): GTSNPN, SVGIG (reference sequence). CDR3 residues: CAWSDLGLAGGPENEQFF. The CDR3 DNA sequence: TGTGCCTGGAGTGACCTTGGACTAGCGGGAGGGCCAGAGAATGAGCAGTTCTTC. Variable domain in full (rest from reference TRBV30 and TRBJ2-1): SQTIHQWPATLVQPVGSPLSLECTVEGTSNPNLYWYRQAAGRGLQLLFYSVGIGQISSEVPQNLSASRPQDRQFILSSKKLLLSDSGFYLCAWSDLGLAGGPENEQFFGPGTRLTVL.

In this sample, this clonotype turned up a few times. The chain uses TRBV10-3 and TRBJ2-3, with D possibly TRBD2 on 6 matching bases. Germline V gene lookup returns CDR1 ENHRY and CDR2 SYGVKD. V was cut by 3 bases and J by 0 bases, with 16 bases left in between. The CDR3 spans 17 residues. CDR3 amino acids: CAISEPIAVTSTDTQYF. The CDR3 DNA follows: TGTGCCATCAGTGAACCCATAGCGGTGACTAGCACAGATACGCAGTATTTT.